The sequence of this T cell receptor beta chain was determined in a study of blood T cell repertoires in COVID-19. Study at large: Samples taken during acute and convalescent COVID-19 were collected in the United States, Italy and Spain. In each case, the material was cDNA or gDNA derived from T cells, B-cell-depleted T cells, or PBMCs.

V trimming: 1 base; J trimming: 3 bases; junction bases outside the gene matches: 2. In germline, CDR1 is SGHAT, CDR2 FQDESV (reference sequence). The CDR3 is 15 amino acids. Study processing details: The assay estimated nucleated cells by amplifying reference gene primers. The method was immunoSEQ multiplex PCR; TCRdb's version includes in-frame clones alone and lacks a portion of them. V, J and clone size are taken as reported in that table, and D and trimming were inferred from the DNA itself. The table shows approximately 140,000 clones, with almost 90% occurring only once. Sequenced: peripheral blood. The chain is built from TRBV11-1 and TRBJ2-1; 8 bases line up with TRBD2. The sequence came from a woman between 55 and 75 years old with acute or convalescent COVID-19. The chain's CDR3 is CASSLDGGVYNEQFF. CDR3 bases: TGTGCCAGCAGCTTAGACGGGGGGGTCTACAATGAGCAGTTCTTC.